The 20 T cell receptor beta chains reported below all come from one sample, sequenced in a study of T cells in women clearing cervical HPV infection. Method: immunoSEQ multiplex PCR; TCRdb's copy keeps in-frame clones and lacks some. The sample includes about 23,000 clones. Material for sequencing was blood buffy coat. The receptor source for this set is a woman aged 18 to 75 with a cervical HPV16 infection that either progressed to CIN3+ or cleared (not recorded which).

This clone is medium-sized by frequency. The read comes to an end 3 residues before the CDR3 does, leaving the germline J gene to fill in the end. The gene calls are TRBV4-2 and TRBJ1-6, with D possibly TRBD1 on 5 matching bases. V shed 4 bases and J shed 3 bases, with 16 bases lying between them. The CDR3 is 17 residues long. CDR1 and CDR2 from the germline V gene are LGHNA and YNFKEQ. The DNA read from the CDR3 is TGTGCCAGCAGCCGGGCCGGGGGACTAGGCTATAATTCACCC. Its translation is CASSRAGGLGYNSP. The entire CDR3 reads CASSRAGGLGYNSPLHF.

A remark on this clone: With the read ending 3 residues before the CDR3 end, the germline J gene is used to fill in that end. The J gene is TRBJ2-1, the V gene TRBV4-2; TRBD2 agrees at 8 bases. The germline V gene has CDR1 LGHNA and CDR2 YNFKEQ. V gave up 1 base and J gave up 6 bases; unmatched junction bases: 5. The CDR3 is made up of 15 amino acids. CDR3 protein: CASSQGLAGPNEQFF. The sequenced CDR3 bases are TGTGCCAGCAGCCAAGGGCTAGCGGGCCCCAATGAG.

A note on this clone: The read terminates 3 residues before the CDR3 end, so the remaining end is supplied by the germline J gene. The chain combines TRBV20-1 with TRBJ1-4; TRBD1 is a possible D gene (6 bases). Germline CDR1 and CDR2: DFQATT and SNEGSKA (reference sequence). V was clipped by 3 bases and J by 8 bases, with 16 bases between them. This CDR3 is built from 14 residues. Incomplete CDR3 DNA: TGCAGTGCTAGTGGGGCAGGGGTTATGGAAAAA. Encoded protein: CSASGAGVMEK. The whole CDR3 reads CSASGAGVMEKLFF.

Remarks on this clone: The read ends 3 residues before the CDR3 terminus; that terminus is restored from the germline J gene. The V gene is TRBV5-1, the J gene TRBJ1-1; possible D gene TRBD1, 5 bases. Trimming left V 3 bases short and J 3 bases short, with 9 bases between. This CDR3 is built from 13 residues. The germline CDR1 and CDR2 sequences are SGHRS and YFSETQ. The DNA read from the CDR3 is TGCGCCAGCAGCTCCGACAGCCACACTGAA. Its protein product is CASSSDSHTE. The complete CDR3 sequence is CASSSDSHTEAFF.

On this clone itself: The read stops 3 residues short of the end of the CDR3; the missing end is completed from the germline J gene. V usage is TRBV13 and J usage is TRBJ1-5, with 7 bases fitting TRBD1. After removal of 5 bases from V and 5 bases from J, the junction contained 9 bases not matched to a gene. Germline-derived CDR1 and CDR2 are PRHDT and FYEKMQ (reference sequence). The CDR3 extends over 15 amino acids. Here the CDR3 reads CASSKFGQEHQPQHF. CDR3 DNA (partial): TGTGCCAGCAGCAAATTTGGACAGGAGCATCAGCCC.

As concerns this clone: The observed sequence ends 3 residues before the CDR3 terminus, with the missing tail filled in from the germline J gene. This sequence joins TRBV11-3 and TRBJ2-7, with no clear D. CDR3 length: 13 residues. The germline V and J ends were trimmed by 5 bases and 3 bases, with 11 bases remaining between them. The germline gives CDR1 SGHNT, CDR2 YENEEA. The CDR3 sequence: CASSLRINYEQYF. The DNA read from the CDR3 is TGTGCCAGCAGCCTCAGGATTAACTACGAG.

A remark on this clone: The read gets to within 3 residues of the CDR3 end, and the germline J gene fills in the rest. The chain links TRBV30 to TRBJ2-5; D perhaps matches TRBD2 (6 bases). CDR1 is GTSNPN and CDR2 is SVGIG in the germline V gene (reference sequence). CDR3 length: 13 amino acids. V was pared by 8 bases and J by 2 bases, with 15 bases between. The CDR3 sequence is CALLGRGQETQYF. CDR3 DNA, as far as it was read: TGTGCCCTACTGGGCCGGGGGCAAGAGACC.

Concerning this clone: The CDR3 extends 3 residues past the end of the read, so its final part is completed from the germline J gene. The rearrangement uses TRBV12-3 or TRBV12-4 and TRBJ2-1; no firm D call. The germline V and J ends were trimmed by 1 base and 0 bases, with 13 bases remaining between them. The CDR3 has 17 amino acids. Here the CDR3 reads CASSLESYRYSYNEQFF. CDR3 DNA, as far as it was read: TGTGCCAGCAGTTTAGAGTCCTACAGATACTCCTACAATGAG.

A word on this clone: The CDR3 end is not reached by the read, which stops 3 residues before it; the germline J gene fills it in. The V and J genes are TRBV18 and TRBJ2-7; D gene unclear. V lost 3 bases, J lost 3 bases, and 9 bases lay in between. CDR3 length equals 13 residues. CDR1 and CDR2 (germline): KGHSH, LQKENI. CDR3 bases read: TGTGCCAGCTCACCCCCTTTTATCTACGAG. Its translation: CASSPPFIYE. The complete CDR3 sequence is CASSPPFIYEQYF.

Judged by frequency, this clone is medium-sized. Read sequence stops 3 residues before the CDR3 end, and the germline J gene provides the missing end. The chain combines TRBV5-1 with TRBJ2-3, with D uncertain. V dropped 4 bases and J dropped 3 bases, with 6 bases sitting between them. Germline V CDR1 and CDR2: SGHRS, YFSETQ. This CDR3 comprises 12 residues. This chain's CDR3 is CASSEGTDTQYF. The sequenced CDR3 bases are TGCGCCAGCAGCGAAGGGACAGATACG.

Turning to this clone: The CDR3 goes on 3 residues after the read ends, and that part is filled in from the germline J gene. The rearrangement uses TRBV18 and TRBJ2-7; D gene unclear. The CDR3 length is 14 residues. V was shortened by 4 bases and J by 2 bases, with 12 bases between the two germline ends. Germline V gene sequence: CDR1 KGHSH, CDR2 LQKENI. Partial CDR3 DNA: TGTGCCAGCTCACTACGTCTAGAAGCCTACGAG. Its protein product is CASSLRLEAYE. From start to end, the CDR3 is CASSLRLEAYEQYF.

Details on this clone: Read coverage stops 3 residues before the CDR3 terminus; the germline J gene supplies the remainder. This chain links TRBV5-1 with TRBJ2-5; TRBD1 is a possible D gene (7 bases). V was pared by 4 bases and J by 3 bases, with 16 bases between. CDR3 size: 15 residues. Germline values: CDR1 SGHRS, CDR2 YFSETQ. CDR3 amino acids: CASSRRGQSEETQYF. CDR3 DNA, as far as it was read: TGCGCCAGCAGCAGGAGGGGACAGAGTGAAGAGACC. Looking up the rest from reference TRBV5-1 and TRBJ2-5 gives the full variable domain: KAGVTQTPRYLIKTRGQQVTLSCSPISGHRSVSWYQQTPGQGLQFLFEYFSETQRNKGNFPGRFSGRQFSNSRSEMNVSTLELGDSALYLCASSRRGQSEETQYFGPGTRLLVL.

Partial CDR3 DNA: TGTGCCAGCAGCCGGCCGCGGGACTTATCCTCCTACAATGAG. Its protein product is CASSRPRDLSSYNE. The full-length CDR3 reads as CASSRPRDLSSYNEQFF. The rearrangement joins TRBV7-8 to TRBJ2-1; possible D gene TRBD2, 6 bases. The read ends 3 residues early relative to the CDR3; the germline J gene fills the gap. Deletions cut 5 bases from V and 0 bases from J, with 17 bases between. The germline V gene encodes CDR1 SGHVS and CDR2 FQNEAQ. CDR3 size: 17 residues.

A word on this clone: The sequence runs out 3 residues before the end of the CDR3; the remainder is reconstructed from the germline J gene. The V gene is TRBV28, the J gene TRBJ2-5; 11 bases map to TRBD2. The CDR3 runs to 15 residues. Trimming at V came to 2 bases and at J to 5 bases, leaving 4 bases not matched to a gene. Germline CDR1 reads MDHEN; CDR2 reads SYDVKM. CDR3 sequence: CASSLGLAGGETQYF. The CDR3 bases that were read are TGTGCCAGCAGTTTAGGCCTAGCGGGAGGTGAGACC.

In regard to this clone: The CDR3 end falls 3 residues outside the read, so it is completed with the germline J gene. The genes are TRBV11-3 and TRBJ2-1; 9 positions agree with TRBD1. Trimming cost V 5 bases and J 4 bases; bases outside gene matches: 3. The CDR3 runs 14 residues. The V gene's germline CDR1 is SGHNT and CDR2 YENEEA. The covered CDR3 bases are TGTGCCAGCAGCACCGGACAGGGGTACAATGAG. Residues: CASSTGQGYNE. In full, the CDR3 reads CASSTGQGYNEQFF.

Judged by frequency, this clone is medium-sized (0.01 to 0.1%). Read data end 3 residues before the CDR3 end; the end is taken from the germline J gene. The J gene is TRBJ2-7, the V gene TRBV2; TRBD2 matches 10 bases. CDR1 is SNHLY, CDR2 FYNNEI, per germline. This CDR3 region has 15 residues. J lost 0 bases, V lost 6 bases, and 5 bases had no gene match. The CDR3 region is CASSVAGGISYEQYF. The sequenced CDR3 bases are TGTGCCAGCAGCGTAGCGGGGGGTATCTCCTACGAG.

As to this clone: The read falls 3 residues short of the CDR3 end, and the missing part is taken from the germline J gene. The rearrangement uses TRBV5-1 and TRBJ2-5; TRBD1 might be the D (6 bases). Germline V gene data show CDR1 as SGHRS and CDR2 as YFSETQ. CDR3 length equals 16 residues. Trimming cost V 0 bases and J 1 base, with 13 bases left between them. CDR3 loop: CASSLGGLAGQETQYF. CDR3 DNA, as far as it was read: TGCGCCAGCAGCTTGGGGGGGCTAGCCGGCCAAGAGACC.

Turning to this clone: The read ends 3 residues early relative to the CDR3; the germline J gene fills the gap. The chain recombines TRBV7-9 with TRBJ1-6; 7 nucleotides agree with TRBD1. Germline V lookup: CDR1 SEHNR, CDR2 FQNEAQ (reference sequence). The J segment lost 5 bases and the V segment lost 3 bases, leaving 1 base of the junction unmatched. The CDR3 has 14 amino acids. The covered CDR3 bases are TGTGCCAGCAGCTTGGGGACAGATAATTCACCC. It encodes CASSLGTDNSP. The full CDR3 is CASSLGTDNSPLHF.

Comments on this clone: At one end, the junction sequence differs from germline, possibly due to a read error. Read sequence stops 3 residues before the CDR3 end, and the germline J gene provides the missing end. The chain recombines TRBV5-5 with TRBJ2-7; a weak D match, TRBD2 (5 bases). The CDR3 has 14 amino acids. In germline, CDR1 is SGHKS, CDR2 YYEKEE (reference sequence). The sequenced CDR3 bases are TGTGCCAGCGAGTGGCGGGTGGCTTCCTGCGAG. Translated, it gives CASEWRVASCE. The CDR3 in full is CASEWRVASCEQYF.

This clone is medium-sized (0.01 to 0.1%) by frequency. The CDR3 is cut off 3 residues early in the read; its end comes from the germline J gene. The chain couples TRBV7-9 to TRBJ2-2; 10 nucleotides line up with TRBD2. The V and J ends lost 4 bases and 5 bases, in that order; junction bases with no gene match: 4. The CDR3 contains 15 residues. CDR1 SEHNR and CDR2 FQNEAQ come from the germline V gene (reference sequence). CDR3 sequence: CASSSLAGSTGELFF. CDR3 bases read: TGTGCCAGCAGCTCACTAGCGGGAAGTACCGGGGAG.